The next 5 T cell receptor beta chains were all read from a single sample in a study of T cells in Graves' hyperthyroidism and ophthalmopathy. The TCR beta CDR3 regions underwent amplification using RNA transcripts as the source. The HTBI set primed first-round TCR CDR3 RT-PCR. A single record per CDR3 protein comes from TCRdb applying MiXCR to the multiplex PCR reads. The data contain around 540,000 distinct CDR3 sequences, 46% of them singletons. Material for sequencing was peripheral blood or thyroid tissue (not recorded which). The receptor set was obtained from a woman aged 18 to 35 with Graves' hyperthyroidism.

This chain connects TRBV19 to TRBJ1-2; TRBD1 aligns across 10 bases. After removal of 5 bases from V and 1 base from J, the junction contained 1 base not matched to a gene. The CDR3 has 14 residues. CDR1 LNHDA and CDR2 SQIVND come from the germline V gene (reference sequence). The CDR3 sequence: CASSRTGGNYGYTF. The CDR3 DNA reads TGTGCCAGTAGTCGGACAGGGGGTAACTATGGCTACACCTTC.

Concerning this clonotype: A read error may produce the germline difference seen at one junction end. The V gene is TRBV5-8, the J gene TRBJ2-2; D may be TRBD2 (5 bases). The CDR3 length is 11 residues. Germline V lookup: CDR1 SGHTS, CDR2 YDEGEE. CDR3 in DNA: TGTGCCTGCAGCTTGGAGGCGGAGCTGTTTTTT. Its translation: CACSLEAELFF. Full variable domain (remainder filled in from reference TRBV5-8 and TRBJ2-2): EAGVTQSPTHLIKTRGQQATLRCSPISGHTSVYWYQQALGLGLQFLLWYDEGEERNRGNFPPRFSGRQFPNYSSELNVNALELEDSALYLCACSLEAELFFGEGSRLTVL.

The rearrangement uses TRBV10-3 and TRBJ1-6, with 9 bases aligning to TRBD1. The CDR3 is 15 amino acids. Germline assignment: CDR1 ENHRY and CDR2 SYGVKD. V lost 10 bases to trimming and J lost 7 bases; unmatched junction nucleotides: 11. The CDR3 coding sequence is TGTGCCAGCAGCACCCGGGACAGGGTGAATTCACCCCTCCACTTT. Translating it yields CASSTRDRVNSPLHF.

J is TRBJ2-7 and V is TRBV10-2; tentatively, D is TRBD2 (6 bases). Germline V gives CDR1 WSHSY, CDR2 SAAADI. V lost 3 bases, J lost 3 bases, and 12 bases lay in between. The CDR3 is made up of 14 amino acids. Here the CDR3 reads CASSEREIVYEQYF. In DNA form, the CDR3 reads TGCGCCAGCAGTGAACGGGAGATTGTCTACGAGCAGTACTTC.

DNA of the CDR3: TGTGCCAGCAGCTTAAGGCTAGCGGGTCTCTACGAGCAGTACTTC. It codes for CASSLRLAGLYEQYF. V and J are TRBV7-3 and TRBJ2-7; 8 bases align to TRBD2. Losses at the gene ends were 1 base for V and 3 bases for J; bases not matched to a gene: 5. Germline V gene lookup returns CDR1 SGHTA and CDR2 FQGTGA. The CDR3 runs 15 residues. The variable domain in full, with the rest retrieved from reference TRBV7-3 and TRBJ2-7, is GAGVSQTPSNKVTEKGKYVELRCDPISGHTALYWYRQSLGQGPEFLIYFQGTGAADDSGLPNDRFFAVRPEGSVSTLKIQRTERGDSAVYLCASSLRLAGLYEQYFGPGTRLTVT.